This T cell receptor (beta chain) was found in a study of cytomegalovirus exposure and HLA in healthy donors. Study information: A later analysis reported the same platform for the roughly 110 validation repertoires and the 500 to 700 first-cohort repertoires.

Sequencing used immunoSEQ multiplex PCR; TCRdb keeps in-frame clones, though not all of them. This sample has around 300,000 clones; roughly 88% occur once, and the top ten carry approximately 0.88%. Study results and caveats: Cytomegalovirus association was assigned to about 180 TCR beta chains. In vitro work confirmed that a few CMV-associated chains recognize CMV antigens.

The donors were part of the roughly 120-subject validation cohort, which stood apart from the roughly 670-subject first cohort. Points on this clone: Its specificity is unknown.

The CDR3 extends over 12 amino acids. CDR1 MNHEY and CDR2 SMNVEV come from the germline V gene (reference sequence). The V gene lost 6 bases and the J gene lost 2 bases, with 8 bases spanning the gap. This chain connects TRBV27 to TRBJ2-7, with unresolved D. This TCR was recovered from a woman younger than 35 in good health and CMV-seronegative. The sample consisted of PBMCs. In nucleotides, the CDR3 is TGTGCCAGCAGCCCGAGCCCCTACGAGCAGTACTTC. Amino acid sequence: CASSPSPYEQYF.